These T cell receptor beta chains were read from a single sample in a study of CD8 T cells in ankylosing spondylitis. TCRdb called the 5' RACE reads again in MiXCR, with one record for every CDR3 protein. There are fewer than 450,000 distinct CDR3 sequences in the sample; roughly 18% occur only once, and approximately 1% lies in the top ten. Specimen: blood, either unsorted or a sorted T cell fraction (not recorded which). The receptors stem from a male donor with ankylosing spondylitis. Both conserved end residues are trimmed from each CDR3.

v_gene,CDR3aa
TRBV20-1,SAPQGQETQY
TRBV28,ASQGEARGYT
TRBV12-3/TRBV12-4,ASIPRGTSGSRTDTQY
TRBV10-3,AISEGDTEAF
TRBV29-1,SVSTGGGETQY
TRBV5-1,ASSLSWGTNTGELF
TRBV11-1,ASSSQGYYEQY
TRBV5-1,ASSLAVLAGGLDTQY
TRBV5-1,ASSYSGGPNSPLH
TRBV20-1,SARGGAGGLEQY
TRBV7-8,ASSSGGYNEQF
TRBV20-1,SARTGDTQY
TRBV3-1,ASSQVAVKETQY
TRBV5-1,ASSERPRANTEAF
TRBV6-2/TRBV6-3,ASSYNPTSATGRGDTQY
TRBV5-1,ASRYGTSGTYQETQY
TRBV6-1,ASSPRQLPNQPQH
TRBV5-1,ASNLAGGETQY
TRBV6-1,ATIEAYNEQF
TRBV19,ASSIDRPGQGYNEQF
TRBV12-3/TRBV12-4,ASTPPTGGRNTEAF
TRBV20-1,SARDPTKPGGVAGEKLF
TRBV19,ASRDGGSYEQY
TRBV12-3/TRBV12-4,ASSPSLTGELF
TRBV7-9,ASSLGTLQGGYT
TRBV24-1,ATSDLQTGEYEQY
TRBV6-5,ASTLAGKTPSSYNEQF
TRBV6-1,ASSPRSETQY
TRBV11-2,ASSLSGARNTEAF
TRBV12-3/TRBV12-4,ASSFPGQETQY
TRBV5-4,ASSSGAPGQSTGELF
TRBV18,ASSPPLPAIGEF
TRBV10-3,AISEGGRLNGGELF
TRBV10-3,AISRDREVYEQY
TRBV6-6,ASSGALNSPLH
TRBV6-6,ASSYLGQGGYT
TRBV4-2,ASSQAGTSAGNEQF
TRBV10-2,ASTREGVQPQH
TRBV12-3/TRBV12-4,ASSLERDHNEQF
TRBV5-1,ASSPYSGQTATNEKLF
TRBV12-3/TRBV12-4,ASSPAAGIGYEQY
TRBV6-5,ASSYLGQGESAEQF
TRBV12-3/TRBV12-4,ASSGTRAGANVLT